Listed below are T cell receptor beta chains from one sample, sequenced in a study of shared T cell receptors in the human thymus. Generated by immunoSEQ multiplex PCR, the TCRdb table keeps only in-frame clones and is missing some. The sample has 600,000 to 900,000 clones, 80% to 90% seen once. These data also formed part of another study, on human thymus T cells.

The sequenced sample consisted of thymocytes. The origin of the receptors is a girl in the first two years of life with a congenital heart defect. Both conserved end residues are part of each CDR3. The order of the fields is CDR3 DNA, CDR3 protein, D gene, clone size, J gene, V gene. A D gene is named only where the DNA matches it firmly. Rows give clone size only sometimes, using once, few, many, or a class for an expanded clone.

cdr3_nt: TGTGCCAGCAGTCGGGACTTATCCTACGAGCAGTACTTC; cdr3_aa: CASSRDLSYEQYF; d_call: .; clone_size: .; j_call: TRBJ2-7; v_call: TRBV9
cdr3_nt: TGCAGCGTTGGGCCGGGACTAGCGGGAGGCACAGATACGCAGTATTTT; cdr3_aa: CSVGPGLAGGTDTQYF; d_call: TRBD2; clone_size: .; j_call: TRBJ2-3; v_call: TRBV29-1
cdr3_nt: TGTGCAAGTCGCTTTTCGGGGGGGGGATCCCCCGATAATTCACCCCTCCACTTT; cdr3_aa: CASRFSGGGSPDNSPLHF; d_call: .; clone_size: .; j_call: TRBJ1-6; v_call: TRBV12-2
cdr3_nt: TGCAGCGTTGATCATCAGGGGACTAACTATGGCTACACCTTC; cdr3_aa: CSVDHQGTNYGYTF; d_call: .; clone_size: .; j_call: TRBJ1-2; v_call: TRBV29-1
cdr3_nt: TGTGCCAGCAGTTCTCAGAAAGGCGACAGGCTGAACACTGAAGCTTTCTTT; cdr3_aa: CASSSQKGDRLNTEAFF; d_call: .; clone_size: .; j_call: TRBJ1-1; v_call: TRBV5-5
cdr3_nt: TGTGCCAGCAGTGTTGACAGGGGGCGCGACACTGAAGCTTTCTTT; cdr3_aa: CASSVDRGRDTEAFF; d_call: TRBD1; clone_size: .; j_call: TRBJ1-1; v_call: TRBV2
cdr3_nt: TGCGCCAGCAAGGAATGGACGGGGAGCCCTTCTGGGGCCAACGTCCTGACTTTC; cdr3_aa: CASKEWTGSPSGANVLTF; d_call: .; clone_size: .; j_call: TRBJ2-6; v_call: TRBV5-1
cdr3_nt: TGTGCCAGCAGCCCGATACAGAAAACTAGCTCCTACGAGCAGTACTTC; cdr3_aa: CASSPIQKTSSYEQYF; d_call: .; clone_size: once; j_call: TRBJ2-7; v_call: TRBV28
cdr3_nt: TGTGCCAGCAGTGAGGTAAACCAAGACAGGTACACTGAAGCTTTCTTT; cdr3_aa: CASSEVNQDRYTEAFF; d_call: .; clone_size: .; j_call: TRBJ1-1; v_call: TRBV25-1
cdr3_nt: TGTGCCAGCAGCTTCGTCCAAGAGACCCAGTACTTC; cdr3_aa: CASSFVQETQYF; d_call: .; clone_size: .; j_call: TRBJ2-5; v_call: TRBV5-5
cdr3_nt: TGTGCCACCAGCACAAGACTAAGAACGGCCCCCGGCCCGTATAGCAATCAGCCCCAGCATTTT; cdr3_aa: CATSTRLRTAPGPYSNQPQHF; d_call: .; clone_size: .; j_call: TRBJ1-5; v_call: TRBV15
cdr3_nt: TGTGCCAGCAGCGACTACAGGGAAGAGACCCAGTACTTC; cdr3_aa: CASSDYREETQYF; d_call: .; clone_size: .; j_call: TRBJ2-5; v_call: TRBV9
cdr3_nt: TGTGCCAGCAGTTTAACGGGACTTAGGGATCAGCCCCAGCATTTT; cdr3_aa: CASSLTGLRDQPQHF; d_call: .; clone_size: once; j_call: TRBJ1-5; v_call: TRBV27
cdr3_nt: TGTGCCAGCTCACCACCGTCGACAGAGAAAGACAATGAGCAGTTCTTC; cdr3_aa: CASSPPSTEKDNEQFF; d_call: .; clone_size: few; j_call: TRBJ2-1; v_call: TRBV18
cdr3_nt: TGTGCCAGCAGTCCTCTCGGGACTAGCGGGGGCTACTCTGGGGCCAACGTCCTGACTTTC; cdr3_aa: CASSPLGTSGGYSGANVLTF; d_call: TRBD2; clone_size: .; j_call: TRBJ2-6; v_call: TRBV28
cdr3_nt: TGTGCCAGCAGCTTTGGGGACAGGTGGGCAGATACGCAGTATTTT; cdr3_aa: CASSFGDRWADTQYF; d_call: TRBD1; clone_size: .; j_call: TRBJ2-3; v_call: TRBV11-2
cdr3_nt: TGTGCCAGCAGCTTTGGGGGACAGGGGACAGCAACTAATGAAAAACTGTTTTTT; cdr3_aa: CASSFGGQGTATNEKLFF; d_call: TRBD1; clone_size: few; j_call: TRBJ1-4; v_call: TRBV11-2
cdr3_nt: TGTGCCAGCAGCCTAAGGGGGTTAGGGTCCTACAATGAGCAGTTCTTC; cdr3_aa: CASSLRGLGSYNEQFF; d_call: .; clone_size: .; j_call: TRBJ2-1; v_call: TRBV7-9
cdr3_nt: TGTGCCAGCAGGCCACAGGGGAACGAGCAGTACTTC; cdr3_aa: CASRPQGNEQYF; d_call: TRBD1; clone_size: .; j_call: TRBJ2-7; v_call: TRBV28
cdr3_nt: TGTGCCAGCAGCTACTCTGGAAACACCATATATTTT; cdr3_aa: CASSYSGNTIYF; d_call: .; clone_size: .; j_call: TRBJ1-3; v_call: TRBV14
cdr3_nt: TGTGCCAGCAGTTACCCGGACAGATGGGATGGCTACACCTTC; cdr3_aa: CASSYPDRWDGYTF; d_call: .; clone_size: .; j_call: TRBJ1-2; v_call: TRBV6-6
cdr3_nt: TGTGCCAGCAGTAATCAGGGGGCGAGGCGTAGCACTGAAGCTTTCTTT; cdr3_aa: CASSNQGARRSTEAFF; d_call: TRBD1; clone_size: .; j_call: TRBJ1-1; v_call: TRBV2
cdr3_nt: TGTGCCATTAATAGACAGGAGAACACTGAAGCTTTCTTT; cdr3_aa: CAINRQENTEAFF; d_call: .; clone_size: .; j_call: TRBJ1-1; v_call: TRBV10-3
cdr3_nt: TGTGCCTGGGAATCCCGGGACAGGGGAATTCGCTCTGGAAACACCATATATTTT; cdr3_aa: CAWESRDRGIRSGNTIYF; d_call: TRBD1; clone_size: .; j_call: TRBJ1-3; v_call: TRBV30
cdr3_nt: TGTGCCAGCAGCGTAGGTCGAGCGGATACGCAGTATTTT; cdr3_aa: CASSVGRADTQYF; d_call: .; clone_size: .; j_call: TRBJ2-3; v_call: TRBV9
cdr3_nt: TGTGCCAGCAGTGAAGTGGGCAGTCCCCACTACACTGAAGCTTTCTTT; cdr3_aa: CASSEVGSPHYTEAFF; d_call: .; clone_size: .; j_call: TRBJ1-1; v_call: TRBV9
cdr3_nt: TGTGCCAGCAGTGCCGCCGGGACATGGAAGGGCTACACCTTC; cdr3_aa: CASSAAGTWKGYTF; d_call: .; clone_size: .; j_call: TRBJ1-2; v_call: TRBV25-1
cdr3_nt: TGTGCCAGCAGCTCTAGACTAGCGGGGGGCCACTCCTACGAGCAGTACTTC; cdr3_aa: CASSSRLAGGHSYEQYF; d_call: TRBD2; clone_size: .; j_call: TRBJ2-7; v_call: TRBV5-4
cdr3_nt: TGTGCCAGCAGTGAAGCGACACGGGACAGCGTTGGGGGCTACACCTTC; cdr3_aa: CASSEATRDSVGGYTF; d_call: TRBD1; clone_size: .; j_call: TRBJ1-2; v_call: TRBV2
cdr3_nt: TGCGCCAGCACCCCCTGGGGGGGGGAGGCGATCTTC; cdr3_aa: CASTPWGGEAIF; d_call: TRBD2; clone_size: .; j_call: TRBJ2-1; v_call: TRBV5-1
cdr3_nt: TGCAGCGTTGAAGCCCCCCCGGGACAGGTGAAAGGATCAAACTATGGCTACACCTTC; cdr3_aa: CSVEAPPGQVKGSNYGYTF; d_call: TRBD1; clone_size: .; j_call: TRBJ1-2; v_call: TRBV29-1
cdr3_nt: TGTGCCAGCAGCCAAGAATCGGGACAACTCTATAACTATGGCTACACCTTC; cdr3_aa: CASSQESGQLYNYGYTF; d_call: .; clone_size: few; j_call: TRBJ1-2; v_call: TRBV14
cdr3_nt: TGTGCCAGTAGTATAGTGAACAGGTCGGATCAGCCCCAGCATTTT; cdr3_aa: CASSIVNRSDQPQHF; d_call: .; clone_size: few; j_call: TRBJ1-5; v_call: TRBV19
cdr3_nt: TGTGCCAGCAGCTTGGTCAGGGGAGATACTGAAGCTTTCTTT; cdr3_aa: CASSLVRGDTEAFF; d_call: .; clone_size: .; j_call: TRBJ1-1; v_call: TRBV7-2
cdr3_nt: TGTGCCAGCAGCTTGACAGGGGGAAGGGATCAGCCCCAGCATTTT; cdr3_aa: CASSLTGGRDQPQHF; d_call: TRBD1; clone_size: .; j_call: TRBJ1-5; v_call: TRBV5-6
cdr3_nt: TGCACCAGCAGCCAAGATCCACGGGTCTTTTGCACAGATACGCAGTATTTT; cdr3_aa: CTSSQDPRVFCTDTQYF; d_call: .; clone_size: .; j_call: TRBJ2-3; v_call: TRBV1
cdr3_nt: TGTGCCAGCGGACCTCGGGACACTCACACAGATACGCAGTATTTT; cdr3_aa: CASGPRDTHTDTQYF; d_call: .; clone_size: .; j_call: TRBJ2-3; v_call: TRBV6-6
cdr3_nt: TGTGCCAGCAGCATCGTTAGGACTTTAGAAGAAGCTTTCTTT; cdr3_aa: CASSIVRTLEEAFF; d_call: .; clone_size: .; j_call: TRBJ1-1; v_call: TRBV7-9
cdr3_nt: TGTGCCAGCAGTTTGTCCGGGACAAGCTACGAGCAGTACTTC; cdr3_aa: CASSLSGTSYEQYF; d_call: .; clone_size: .; j_call: TRBJ2-7; v_call: TRBV28
cdr3_nt: TGTGCCAGCAGTCCGCCAAGGGGGCGCTGGGTCTACGAGCAGTACTTC; cdr3_aa: CASSPPRGRWVYEQYF; d_call: TRBD1; clone_size: .; j_call: TRBJ2-7; v_call: TRBV28
cdr3_nt: TGCGCCAGCAGTCATCCGGGGACTGAAGCTTTCTTT; cdr3_aa: CASSHPGTEAFF; d_call: .; clone_size: .; j_call: TRBJ1-1; v_call: TRBV10-2
cdr3_nt: TGTGCCAGCAGACACAGGGAGGGACGCATGAACACTGAAGCTTTCTTT; cdr3_aa: CASRHREGRMNTEAFF; d_call: .; clone_size: .; j_call: TRBJ1-1; v_call: TRBV2
cdr3_nt: TGTGCCAGCAGTGAATATGGGCACCCAGATACGCAGTATTTT; cdr3_aa: CASSEYGHPDTQYF; d_call: .; clone_size: .; j_call: TRBJ2-3; v_call: TRBV25-1
cdr3_nt: TGTGCCAGCACCCGACAGGGAAGTTCCTATAATTCACCCCTCCACTTT; cdr3_aa: CASTRQGSSYNSPLHF; d_call: TRBD1; clone_size: .; j_call: TRBJ1-6; v_call: TRBV27
cdr3_nt: TGCGCCAGCAGCCAAGAGGAGCTGCTAACATCGGGGGGCTATGGCTACACCTTC; cdr3_aa: CASSQEELLTSGGYGYTF; d_call: .; clone_size: once; j_call: TRBJ1-2; v_call: TRBV4-3
cdr3_nt: TGTGCCAGCAGCCCACTCGACCGGGACAAGGGGTTCTACGGCTACACCTTC; cdr3_aa: CASSPLDRDKGFYGYTF; d_call: .; clone_size: .; j_call: TRBJ1-2; v_call: TRBV9
cdr3_nt: TGTGCCATCAGTCCTTGGGGGGGCTCCGACACTGAAGCTTTCTTT; cdr3_aa: CAISPWGGSDTEAFF; d_call: .; clone_size: .; j_call: TRBJ1-1; v_call: TRBV10-3
cdr3_nt: TGCAGCGTTGAAGACCCAGCGGACCGGACAGGGGGGTCTGGGGCCAACGTCCTGACTTTC; cdr3_aa: CSVEDPADRTGGSGANVLTF; d_call: TRBD1; clone_size: .; j_call: TRBJ2-6; v_call: TRBV29-1
cdr3_nt: TGTGCCAGCAGCAAAAGGCTAGCGGGCGGATTAGTGAACACCGGGGAGCTGTTTTTT; cdr3_aa: CASSKRLAGGLVNTGELFF; d_call: .; clone_size: .; j_call: TRBJ2-2; v_call: TRBV21-1